Below are 18 T cell receptor beta chains sequenced from a single sample in a study of T cells in localized non-small cell lung cancer. Clones were sequenced by immunoSEQ multiplex PCR, and TCRdb holds only the in-frame ones, with some missing. The profile covers about 3,500 clones, with around 35% appearing a single time and 6% to 8% taken by the ten largest. This specimen was normal lung tissue next to the tumor, taken before any cancer treatment. These receptors all stem from a woman aged 35 to 70 with stage I lung adenocarcinoma.

This clone was observed a few times. The chain employs TRBV11-3 and TRBJ2-2; a possible D gene is TRBD2 (6 bases). Germline V gene data show CDR1 as SGHNT and CDR2 as YENEEA. CDR3 size: 17 residues. Trimming removed 1 base from V and 6 bases from J, with 18 bases in between. CDR3 region: CASSLGGGSGGAGELFF. CDR3 DNA: TGTGCCAGCAGCTTAGGAGGCGGTAGCGGTGGCGCCGGGGAGCTGTTTTTT. The full variable domain, its missing parts supplied by reference TRBV11-3 and TRBJ2-2, is EAGVVQSPRYKIIEKKQPVAFWCNPISGHNTLYWYLQNLGQGPELLIRYENEEAVDDSQLPKDRFSAERLKGVDSTLKIQPAELGDSAVYLCASSLGGGSGGAGELFFGEGSRLTVL.

This clone has just a few counts. The gene calls are TRBV14 and TRBJ1-1; D ambiguous. Germline V lookup: CDR1 SGHDN, CDR2 FVKESK. This CDR3 spans 13 amino acids. V gave up 4 bases and J gave up 1 base, with 7 bases separating them. This CDR3 reads CASSLQRNTEAFF. The CDR3 nucleotides are TGTGCCAGCAGCCTGCAGAGGAACACTGAAGCTTTCTTT.

The chain carries TRBV6-7 and TRBJ1-1; no clear D gene. TRBV6-7 is an ORF; its function is uncertain. This CDR3 contains 14 residues. The V end was cut by 5 bases, the J end by 0 bases, with 10 bases between. This CDR3 reads CASSQLAVNTEAFF. Here the CDR3 DNA reads TGTGCCAGCAGTCAGCTGGCGGTGAACACTGAAGCTTTCTTT.

The chain couples TRBV10-3 to TRBJ1-4; D is unclear. The V end was cut by 2 bases, the J end by 8 bases, with 12 bases between. Germline V lookup: CDR1 ENHRY, CDR2 SYGVKD. The CDR3 is 14 amino acids. This chain's CDR3 is CAISERAENEKLFF. CDR3 in DNA: TGTGCCATCAGTGAGAGGGCCGAAAACGAAAAACTGTTTTTT.

This clone was seen a few times. The chain has TRBV6-8 and TRBJ2-7, with 7 bases lining up with TRBD1. This CDR3 has 15 residues. Germline trimming cut 4 bases from V and 3 bases from J; bases unmatched to any gene: 9. Germline V CDR1 and CDR2: MNHGY, SAAAGT. The CDR3 sequence: CASSFNRGAVYEQYF. DNA of the CDR3: TGTGCCAGCAGTTTCAACAGGGGTGCGGTCTACGAGCAGTACTTC.

V usage is TRBV5-1 and J usage is TRBJ2-7; possibly TRBD1 for D (5 bases). Germline CDR1 SGHRS, CDR2 YFSETQ. V lost 0 bases to trimming and J lost 3 bases, with 13 bases between them. The CDR3 sequence is 15 residues long. The DNA of the CDR3 is TGCGCCAGCAGCTTGGATGGTAGGGGCCGCTACGAGCAGTACTTC. Translation: CASSLDGRGRYEQYF.

This clone was counted only a few times. The chain links TRBV28 to TRBJ1-1, with a possible D match to TRBD1 (5 bases). The CDR3 sequence is 12 residues long. V shed 6 bases and J shed 7 bases, with 12 bases lying between them. Germline assignment: CDR1 MDHEN and CDR2 SYDVKM. The CDR3 DNA is TGTGCCAGCAGAAAGGCGGGGGATGAAGCTTTCTTT. Protein product: CASRKAGDEAFF.

In its sample, this clone is medium-sized. The rearrangement uses TRBV11-3 and TRBJ1-2; D might be TRBD1 (5 bases). The germline gives CDR1 SGHNT, CDR2 YENEEA. Trimming removed 5 bases at V and 5 bases at J, with 15 bases between. The CDR3 spans 14 residues. For the CDR3, the DNA is TGTGCCAGCAGCATCCAGGGTGGTGGTTATGGCTACACCTTC. Amino acids: CASSIQGGGYGYTF.

The chain carries TRBV7-7 and TRBJ1-3; D is possibly TRBD1 (5 bases). CDR3 length equals 18 residues. Trimming cost V 4 bases and J 0 bases, with 19 bases left between them. The germline CDR1 and CDR2 sequences are SSHAT and FNYEAQ (reference sequence). The CDR3 DNA sequence: TGTGCCAGCAGCTCACCCGACAGTCACGAATACTCTGGAAACACCATATATTTT. Translation: CASSSPDSHEYSGNTIYF.

The chain has TRBV4-1 and TRBJ1-1; no firm D call. In germline, CDR1 is MGHRA, CDR2 YSYEKL. The CDR3 extends over 15 amino acids. The V end lost 4 bases, the J end lost 1 base, and 13 bases lay between the germline ends. The CDR3 is CASSPLIGENTEAFF. In nucleotides, the CDR3 is TGCGCCAGCAGCCCCCTCATCGGGGAGAACACTGAAGCTTTCTTT.

The chain couples TRBV11-3 to TRBJ1-2, with 7 bases matching TRBD1. After removal of 8 bases from V and 1 base from J, the junction contained 13 bases not matched to a gene. This CDR3 has 16 residues. The V gene's germline CDR1 is SGHNT and CDR2 YENEEA. The CDR3: CASSKKQGTHNYGYTF. CDR3 bases: TGTGCCAGCTCCAAAAAACAGGGGACCCATAACTATGGCTACACCTTC.

This sequence joins TRBV18 and TRBJ1-3; 7 bases line up with TRBD1. The germline V gene encodes CDR1 KGHSH and CDR2 LQKENI. This CDR3 contains 15 residues. After removal of 0 bases from V and 4 bases from J, the junction contained 3 bases not matched to a gene. The CDR3 region is CASSPPDRAGNTIYF. As DNA, the CDR3 is TGTGCCAGCTCACCACCCGACAGGGCCGGAAACACCATATATTTT.

The chain links TRBV28 to TRBJ2-7; TRBD1 or TRBD2 may be the D gene (5 bases each). Trimming left V 3 bases short and J 0 bases short, with 6 bases between. The CDR3 runs 13 residues. Germline-derived CDR1 and CDR2 are MDHEN and SYDVKM. CDR3 sequence (DNA): TGTGCCAGCAGTTTGGGACCCTCCTACGAGCAGTACTTC. Translated: CASSLGPSYEQYF.

The rearrangement links TRBV28 to TRBJ2-1, with TRBD2 identical over 7 bases. The CDR3 consists of 18 residues. Trimming at V came to 4 bases and at J to 0 bases, leaving 12 bases not matched to a gene. Germline CDR1 is MDHEN and CDR2 is SYDVKM. The chain's CDR3 is CASSSPASSGSSYNEQFF. Written as DNA, the CDR3 is TGTGCCAGCAGTTCACCTGCATCTAGCGGAAGCTCCTACAATGAGCAGTTCTTC.

The V call is TRBV5-1, the J call TRBJ2-2, with D possibly TRBD1 on 6 matching bases. V lost 3 bases to trimming and J lost 3 bases, with 12 bases between them. This CDR3 has 15 amino acids. The V gene's germline CDR1 is SGHRS and CDR2 YFSETQ. CDR3 in amino acids: CASSSVQGHTGELFF. CDR3 nucleotide sequence: TGCGCCAGCAGCTCGGTACAGGGTCACACCGGGGAGCTGTTTTTT.

The table lists this clone with a few counts. J is TRBJ2-7 and V is TRBV19; 10 nucleotides line up with TRBD2. This CDR3 contains 17 residues. The ends lost 3 bases at V and 3 bases at J; junction bases unmatched: 11. Germline values: CDR1 LNHDA, CDR2 SQIVND (reference sequence). The CDR3 nucleotides are TGTGCCAGTAGTATCGCCAGCGGGAGGGCTGAGGTCTACGAGCAGTACTTC. It specifies CASSIASGRAEVYEQYF.

The chain uses TRBV5-1 and TRBJ1-4; TRBD1 matches at 7 bases. There are 16 residues in the CDR3. Germline values: CDR1 SGHRS, CDR2 YFSETQ. The trim removed 0 bases at V and 0 bases at J, leaving 2 bases unmatched. CDR3 bases: TGCGCCAGCAGCTTGGCTCAGGGGGCAACTAATGAAAAACTGTTTTTT. Protein sequence: CASSLAQGATNEKLFF.

The sample holds a few counts of this clone. The rearrangement links TRBV6-8 to TRBJ2-1; 7 positions agree with TRBD2. Germline loops: CDR1 MNHGY, CDR2 SAAAGT. Trimming at V came to 2 bases and at J to 4 bases, leaving 5 bases not matched to a gene. This CDR3 comprises 15 residues. The CDR3 nucleotides are TGTGCCAGCAGTTACGCGCGGGAGTTGTACAATGAGCAGTTCTTC. This codes for CASSYARELYNEQFF.